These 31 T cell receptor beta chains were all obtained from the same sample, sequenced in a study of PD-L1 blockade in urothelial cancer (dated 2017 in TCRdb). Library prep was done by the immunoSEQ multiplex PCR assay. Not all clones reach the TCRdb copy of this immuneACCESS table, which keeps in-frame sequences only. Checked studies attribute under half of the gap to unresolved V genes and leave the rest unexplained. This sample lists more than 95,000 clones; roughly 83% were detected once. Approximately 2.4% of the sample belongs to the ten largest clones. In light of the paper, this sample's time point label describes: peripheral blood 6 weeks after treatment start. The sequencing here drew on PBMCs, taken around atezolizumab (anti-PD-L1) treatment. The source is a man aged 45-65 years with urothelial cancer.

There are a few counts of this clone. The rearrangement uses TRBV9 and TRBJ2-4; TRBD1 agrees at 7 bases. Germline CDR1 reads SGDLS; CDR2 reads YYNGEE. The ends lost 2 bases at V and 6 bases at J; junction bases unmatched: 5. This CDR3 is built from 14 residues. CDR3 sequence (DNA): TGTGCCAGCAGCGTTCAGGGGGTCGGAAACATTCAGTACTTC. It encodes CASSVQGVGNIQYF.

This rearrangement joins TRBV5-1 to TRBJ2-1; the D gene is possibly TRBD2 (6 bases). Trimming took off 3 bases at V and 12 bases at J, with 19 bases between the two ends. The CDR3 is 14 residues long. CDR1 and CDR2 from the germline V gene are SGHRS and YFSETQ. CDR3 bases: TGCGCCAGCAGCTCCCCCGACAGCGGGTCAGGGCAGTTCTTC. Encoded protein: CASSSPDSGSGQFF. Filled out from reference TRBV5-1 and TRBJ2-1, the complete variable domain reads KAGVTQTPRYLIKTRGQQVTLSCSPISGHRSVSWYQQTPGQGLQFLFEYFSETQRNKGNFPGRFSGRQFSNSRSEMNVSTLELGDSALYLCASSSPDSGSGQFFGPGTRLTVL.

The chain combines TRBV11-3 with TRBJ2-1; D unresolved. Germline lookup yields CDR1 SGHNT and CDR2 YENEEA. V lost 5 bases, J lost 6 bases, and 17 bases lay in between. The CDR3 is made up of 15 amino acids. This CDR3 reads CASSHMPGSINEQFF. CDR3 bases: TGTGCCAGCAGCCACATGCCAGGATCAATCAATGAGCAGTTCTTC.

The CDR3 DNA reads as TGCGCCAGCAGTGGACCGGGCCAAGGGGACGAGCAGTACTTC. Its protein product is CASSGPGQGDEQYF. The chain combines TRBV10-1 with TRBJ2-7, with a weak D call TRBD1 (5 bases). V dropped 4 bases and J dropped 5 bases, with 15 bases sitting between them. CDR1 is WNHNN and CDR2 is SYGVQD in the germline V gene (reference sequence). CDR3 length: 14 residues.

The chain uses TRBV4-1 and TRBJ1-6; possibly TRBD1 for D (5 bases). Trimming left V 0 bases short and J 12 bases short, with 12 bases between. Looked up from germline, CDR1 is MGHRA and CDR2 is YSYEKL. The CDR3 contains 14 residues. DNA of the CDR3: TGCGCCAGCAGCCAAGAAGGCAGGGAGGGACCCCTCCACTTT. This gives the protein CASSQEGREGPLHF.

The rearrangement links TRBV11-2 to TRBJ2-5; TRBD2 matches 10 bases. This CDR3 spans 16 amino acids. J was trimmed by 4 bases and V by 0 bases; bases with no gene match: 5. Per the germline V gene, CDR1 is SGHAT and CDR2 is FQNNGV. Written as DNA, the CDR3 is TGTGCCAGCAGCTTAGAGGTAGCGGGAGGTTTAGAGACCCAGTACTTC. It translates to CASSLEVAGGLETQYF.

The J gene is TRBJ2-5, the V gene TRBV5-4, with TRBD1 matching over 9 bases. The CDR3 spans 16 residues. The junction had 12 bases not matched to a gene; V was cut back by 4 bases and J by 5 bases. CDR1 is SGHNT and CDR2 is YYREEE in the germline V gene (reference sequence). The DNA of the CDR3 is TGTGCCAGCAGCCAACCCCCGGGACAGGGCGATGAGACCCAGTACTTC. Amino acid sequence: CASSQPPGQGDETQYF.

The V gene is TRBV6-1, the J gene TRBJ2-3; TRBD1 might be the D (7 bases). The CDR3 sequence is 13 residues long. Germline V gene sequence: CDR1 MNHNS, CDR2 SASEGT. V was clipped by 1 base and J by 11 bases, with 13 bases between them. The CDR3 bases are TGTGCCAGCAGTGAAGGGAGGGGGCCGGGGCAGTATTTT. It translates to CASSEGRGPGQYF.

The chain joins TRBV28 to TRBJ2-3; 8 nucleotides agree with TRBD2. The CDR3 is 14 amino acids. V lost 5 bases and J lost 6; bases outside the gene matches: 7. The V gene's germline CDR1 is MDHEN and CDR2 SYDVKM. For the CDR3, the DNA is TGTGCCAGCAGTCCGGGAGGGCCGATGGATACGCAGTATTTT. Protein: CASSPGGPMDTQYF.

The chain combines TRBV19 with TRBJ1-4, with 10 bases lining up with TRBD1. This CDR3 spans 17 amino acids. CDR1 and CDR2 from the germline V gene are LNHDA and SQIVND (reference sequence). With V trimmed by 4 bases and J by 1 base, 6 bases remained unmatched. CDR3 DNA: TGTGCCAGTAGTACCCAGGACAGGGGGGGAACTAATGAAAAACTGTTTTTT. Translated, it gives CASSTQDRGGTNEKLFF. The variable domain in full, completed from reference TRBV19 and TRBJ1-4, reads DGGITQSPKYLFRKEGQNVTLSCEQNLNHDAMYWYRQDPGQGLRLIYYSQIVNDFQKGDIAEGYSVSREKKESFPLTVTSAQKNPTAFYLCASSTQDRGGTNEKLFFGSGTQLSVL.

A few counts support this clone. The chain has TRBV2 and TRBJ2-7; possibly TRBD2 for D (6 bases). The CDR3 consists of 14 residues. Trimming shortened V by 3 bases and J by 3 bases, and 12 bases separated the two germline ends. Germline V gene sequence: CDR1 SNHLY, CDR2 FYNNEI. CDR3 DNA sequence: TGTGCCAGCAGTGAGAGCGGGTTGCGCTACGAGCAGTACTTC. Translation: CASSESGLRYEQYF.

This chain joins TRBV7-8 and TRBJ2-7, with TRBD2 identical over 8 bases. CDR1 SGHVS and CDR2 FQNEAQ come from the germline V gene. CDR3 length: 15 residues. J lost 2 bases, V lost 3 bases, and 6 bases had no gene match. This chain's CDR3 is CASSFDPGLAYEQYF. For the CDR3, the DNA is TGTGCCAGCAGCTTTGATCCGGGACTAGCCTACGAGCAGTACTTC.

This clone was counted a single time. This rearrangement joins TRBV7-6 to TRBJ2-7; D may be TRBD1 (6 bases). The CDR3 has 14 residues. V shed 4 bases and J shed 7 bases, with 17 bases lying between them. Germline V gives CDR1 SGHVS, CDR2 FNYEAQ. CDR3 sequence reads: CASSWGHSLDEQYF. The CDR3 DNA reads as TGTGCCAGCAGCTGGGGGCACTCCCTTGATGAGCAGTACTTC.

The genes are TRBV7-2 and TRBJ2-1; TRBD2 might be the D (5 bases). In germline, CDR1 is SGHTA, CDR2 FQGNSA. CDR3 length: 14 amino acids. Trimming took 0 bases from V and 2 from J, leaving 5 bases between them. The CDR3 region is CASSLAGAYNEQFF. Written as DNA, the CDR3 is TGTGCCAGCAGCTTAGCGGGAGCCTACAATGAGCAGTTCTTC.

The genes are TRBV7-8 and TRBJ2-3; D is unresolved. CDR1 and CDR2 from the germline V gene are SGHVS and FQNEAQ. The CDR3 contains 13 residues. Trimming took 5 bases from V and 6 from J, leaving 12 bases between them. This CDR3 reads CASSPPKLDTQYF. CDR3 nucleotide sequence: TGTGCCAGCAGCCCACCCAAGCTGGATACGCAGTATTTT.

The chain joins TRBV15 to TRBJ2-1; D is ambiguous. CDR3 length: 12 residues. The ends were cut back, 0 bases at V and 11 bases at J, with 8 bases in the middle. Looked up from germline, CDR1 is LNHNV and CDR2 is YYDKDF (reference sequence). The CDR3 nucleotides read TGTGCCACCAGCAGAGATTGGGCTAAGCAGTTCTTC. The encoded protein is CATSRDWAKQFF.

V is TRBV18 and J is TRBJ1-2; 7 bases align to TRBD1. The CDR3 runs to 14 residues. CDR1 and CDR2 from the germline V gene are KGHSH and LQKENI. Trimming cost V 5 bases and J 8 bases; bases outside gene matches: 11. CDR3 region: CASSTEQQGQGYTF. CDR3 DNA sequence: TGTGCCAGCTCAACCGAACAACAGGGGCAAGGCTACACCTTC.

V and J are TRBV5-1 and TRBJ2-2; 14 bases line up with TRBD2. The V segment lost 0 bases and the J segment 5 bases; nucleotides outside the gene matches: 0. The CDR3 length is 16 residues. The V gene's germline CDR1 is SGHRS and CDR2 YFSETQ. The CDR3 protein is CASSLGLAGGTGELFF. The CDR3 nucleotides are TGCGCCAGCAGCTTGGGACTAGCGGGAGGGACCGGGGAGCTGTTTTTT.

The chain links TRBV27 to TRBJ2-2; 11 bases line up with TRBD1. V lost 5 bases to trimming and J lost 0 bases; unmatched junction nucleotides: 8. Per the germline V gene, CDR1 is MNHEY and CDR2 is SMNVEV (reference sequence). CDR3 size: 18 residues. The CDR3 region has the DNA TGTGCCAGCAGTCGGTTGGGACAGGGGGGACCGAACACCGGGGAGCTGTTTTTT. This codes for CASSRLGQGGPNTGELFF.

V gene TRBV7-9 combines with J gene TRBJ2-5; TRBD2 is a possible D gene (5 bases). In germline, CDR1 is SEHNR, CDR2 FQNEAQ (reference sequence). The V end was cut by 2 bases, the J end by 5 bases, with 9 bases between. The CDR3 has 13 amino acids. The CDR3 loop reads CASSLISGETQYF. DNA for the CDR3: TGTGCCAGCAGCTTAATCTCGGGGGAGACCCAGTACTTC.

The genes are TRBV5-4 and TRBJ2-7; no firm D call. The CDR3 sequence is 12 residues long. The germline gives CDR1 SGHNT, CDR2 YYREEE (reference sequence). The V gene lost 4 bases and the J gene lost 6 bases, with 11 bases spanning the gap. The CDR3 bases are TGTGCCAGCAGCGTGCCGGGTCTCGAGCAGTACTTC. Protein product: CASSVPGLEQYF.

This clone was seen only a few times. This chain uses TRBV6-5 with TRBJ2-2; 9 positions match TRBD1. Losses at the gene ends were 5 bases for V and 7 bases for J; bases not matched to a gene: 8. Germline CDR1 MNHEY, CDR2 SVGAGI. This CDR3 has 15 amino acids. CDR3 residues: CASSNPGQGVGELFF. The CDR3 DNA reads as TGTGCCAGCAGTAACCCGGGACAGGGCGTCGGGGAGCTGTTTTTT.

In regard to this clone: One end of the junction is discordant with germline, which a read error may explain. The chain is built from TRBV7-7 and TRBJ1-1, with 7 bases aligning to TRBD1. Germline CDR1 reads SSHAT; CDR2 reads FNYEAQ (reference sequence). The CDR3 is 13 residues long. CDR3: CASSLTGYTEAFF. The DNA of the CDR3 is TGTGCTAGCAGCCTGACAGGGTACACTGAAGCTTTCTTT.

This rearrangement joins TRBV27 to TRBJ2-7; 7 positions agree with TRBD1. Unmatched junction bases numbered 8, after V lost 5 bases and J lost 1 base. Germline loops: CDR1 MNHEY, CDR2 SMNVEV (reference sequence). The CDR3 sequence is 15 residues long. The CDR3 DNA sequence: TGTGCCAGCAGTCCCCGTCGGGACAGTTCCTACGAGCAGTACTTC. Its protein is CASSPRRDSSYEQYF.

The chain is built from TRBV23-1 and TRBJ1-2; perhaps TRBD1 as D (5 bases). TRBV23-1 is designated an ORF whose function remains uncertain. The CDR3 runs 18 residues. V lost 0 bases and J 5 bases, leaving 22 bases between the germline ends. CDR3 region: CASSQSAPGTDGRYGYTF. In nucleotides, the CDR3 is TGCGCCAGCAGTCAATCCGCCCCGGGGACGGACGGGAGATATGGCTACACCTTC.

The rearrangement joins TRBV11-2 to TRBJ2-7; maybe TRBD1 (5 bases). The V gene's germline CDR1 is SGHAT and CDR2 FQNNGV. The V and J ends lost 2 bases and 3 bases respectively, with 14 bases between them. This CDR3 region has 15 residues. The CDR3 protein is CASSLILGRFYEQYF. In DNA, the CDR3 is TGTGCCAGCAGCTTAATCCTGGGGCGTTTCTACGAGCAGTACTTC.

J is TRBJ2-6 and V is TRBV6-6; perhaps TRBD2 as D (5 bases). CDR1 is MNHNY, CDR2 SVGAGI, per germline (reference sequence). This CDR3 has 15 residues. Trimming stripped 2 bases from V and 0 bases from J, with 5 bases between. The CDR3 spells CASSYEGSGANVLTF. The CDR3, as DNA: TGTGCCAGCAGTTACGAGGGCTCTGGGGCCAACGTCCTGACTTTC.

The CDR3 bases are TGCGCCAGCAGCCTATTCCGGGATTCGGTGGAGCTGTTTTTT. It specifies CASSLFRDSVELFF. The chain joins TRBV4-1 to TRBJ2-2, with D possibly matching TRBD2 (5 bases). Germline lookup yields CDR1 MGHRA and CDR2 YSYEKL. V lost 4 bases and J lost 10, with 16 bases in between. CDR3 length: 14 amino acids.

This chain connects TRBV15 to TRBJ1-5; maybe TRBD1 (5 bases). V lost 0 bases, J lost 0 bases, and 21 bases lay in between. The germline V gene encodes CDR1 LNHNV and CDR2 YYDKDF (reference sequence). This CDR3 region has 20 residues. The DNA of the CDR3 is TGTGCCACCAGCAGAGATCGAGGGGCGGGGGGGAGACTTAGCAATCAGCCCCAGCATTTT. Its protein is CATSRDRGAGGRLSNQPQHF.

CDR3: CASRPQGGSNQPQHF. CDR3 coding DNA: TGTGCCAGTAGACCACAGGGAGGGAGCAATCAGCCCCAGCATTTT. The chain uses TRBV19 and TRBJ1-5, with a possible D match to TRBD1 (6 bases). Deletions cut 6 bases from V and 1 base from J, with 13 bases between. CDR3 length: 15 residues. The V gene's germline CDR1 is LNHDA and CDR2 SQIVND (reference sequence).

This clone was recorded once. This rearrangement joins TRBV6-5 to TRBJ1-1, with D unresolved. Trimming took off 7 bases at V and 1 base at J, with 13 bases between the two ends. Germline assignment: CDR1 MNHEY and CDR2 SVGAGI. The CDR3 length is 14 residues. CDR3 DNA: TGTGCCAGCAAGAGCGGCGGGGAGAACACTGAAGCTTTCTTT. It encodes CASKSGGENTEAFF.